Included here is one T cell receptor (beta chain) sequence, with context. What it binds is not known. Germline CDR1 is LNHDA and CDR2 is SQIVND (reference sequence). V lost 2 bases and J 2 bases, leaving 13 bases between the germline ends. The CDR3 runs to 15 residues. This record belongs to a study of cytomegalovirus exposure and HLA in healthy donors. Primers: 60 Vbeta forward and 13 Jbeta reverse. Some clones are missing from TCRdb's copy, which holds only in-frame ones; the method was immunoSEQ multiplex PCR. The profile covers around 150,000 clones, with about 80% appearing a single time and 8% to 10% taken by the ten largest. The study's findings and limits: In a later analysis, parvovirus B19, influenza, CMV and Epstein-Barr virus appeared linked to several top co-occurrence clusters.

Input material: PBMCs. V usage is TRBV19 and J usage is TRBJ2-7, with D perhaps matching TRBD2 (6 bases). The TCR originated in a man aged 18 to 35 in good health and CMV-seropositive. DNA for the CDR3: TGTGCCAGTAGTATAATCGCGGGGTTCCCCTACGAGCAGTACTTC. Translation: CASSIIAGFPYEQYF.